This T cell receptor beta chain comes out of a study of T cells in Graves' hyperthyroidism and ophthalmopathy. Whole-study findings and limits: Patients with ophthalmopathy were separated from those with stable hyperthyroidism by a 13 V-J model.

The diagnoses drew upon clinical symptoms, serum thyroxine and TRAb, thyroid ultrasound and orbital computed tomography. Authors of the study amplified TCR beta CDR3 regions from RNA transcripts. During a first-round RT-PCR of the TCR CDR3, the HTBI primer set was used. A single record per CDR3 protein comes from TCRdb applying MiXCR to the multiplex PCR reads. The sample includes 450,000 to 700,000 distinct CDR3 sequences, roughly 46% of them seen just once. As to this clonotype: Its antigen is unknown.

The CDR3 sequence is 14 residues long. The V gene's germline CDR1 is DFQATT and CDR2 SNEGSKA (reference sequence). V gave up 3 bases and J gave up 5 bases; unmatched junction bases: 7. The rearrangement uses TRBV20-1 and TRBJ2-5; TRBD1 aligns across 9 bases. Sequenced material: peripheral blood or thyroid tissue (not recorded which). This TCR was recovered from a woman aged 18-30 years with Graves' hyperthyroidism. CDR3 sequence reads: CSASRTGDWETQYF. In DNA form, the CDR3 reads TGCAGTGCTAGTCGGACAGGGGACTGGGAGACCCAGTACTTC.